The 4 T cell receptor beta chains below all came from one sample that was sequenced in a study of response to subunit inactivated influenza vaccine. TCRdb called the RT-PCR reads again in MiXCR, with one record for every CDR3 protein. The sample yields about half a million distinct CDR3 sequences, 25% seen once. The source was CD4+ T cells sorted from PBMCs, collected more than 4 days after vaccination. The source of these receptors is a man in his forties or fifties who received an inactivated influenza vaccine.

This chain uses TRBV5-1 with TRBJ1-6; D is unclear. In germline, CDR1 is SGHRS, CDR2 YFSETQ. The CDR3 has 16 residues. V shed 0 bases and J shed 0 bases, with 7 bases lying between them. CDR3: CASSLGLSSYNSPLHF. The CDR3 coding sequence is TGCGCCAGCAGCTTGGGGCTGAGCTCCTATAATTCACCCCTCCACTTT.

V usage is TRBV18 and J usage is TRBJ2-7; the D call may be TRBD1 or TRBD2 (6 bases each). The CDR3 length is 15 residues. Trimming removed 2 bases at V and 3 bases at J, with 14 bases between. The V gene's germline CDR1 is KGHSH and CDR2 LQKENI. CDR3 sequence: CASSPARGRSYEQYF. CDR3 in DNA: TGTGCCAGCTCACCAGCCCGGGGGCGAAGCTACGAGCAGTACTTC.

The CDR3 coding sequence is TGCAGTGCTAGAGGTTGGACAGGGGGTGAAAAACTGTTTTTT. The encoded protein is CSARGWTGGEKLFF. The rearrangement links TRBV20-1 to TRBJ1-4; the match to TRBD1 covers 10 bases. V shed 1 base, J shed 7 bases, and the junction held 3 bases outside the gene matches. Germline V CDR1 and CDR2: DFQATT, SNEGSKA (reference sequence). The CDR3 spans 14 residues.

The V gene is TRBV18, the J gene TRBJ2-7; the match to TRBD1 covers 10 bases. This CDR3 region has 15 residues. The J segment lost 2 bases and the V segment lost 4 bases, leaving 5 bases of the junction unmatched. The germline V gene encodes CDR1 KGHSH and CDR2 LQKENI. In nucleotides, the CDR3 is TGTGCCAGCTCACTAGGACAGGGGGGAGCCTACGAGCAGTACTTC. Translating it yields CASSLGQGGAYEQYF. Full variable domain (rest looked up from reference TRBV18 and TRBJ2-7): NAGVMQNPRHLVRRRGQEARLRCSPMKGHSHVYWYRQLPEEGLKFMVYLQKENIIDESGMPKERFSAEFPKEGPSILRIQQVVRGDSAAYFCASSLGQGGAYEQYFGPGTRLTVT.